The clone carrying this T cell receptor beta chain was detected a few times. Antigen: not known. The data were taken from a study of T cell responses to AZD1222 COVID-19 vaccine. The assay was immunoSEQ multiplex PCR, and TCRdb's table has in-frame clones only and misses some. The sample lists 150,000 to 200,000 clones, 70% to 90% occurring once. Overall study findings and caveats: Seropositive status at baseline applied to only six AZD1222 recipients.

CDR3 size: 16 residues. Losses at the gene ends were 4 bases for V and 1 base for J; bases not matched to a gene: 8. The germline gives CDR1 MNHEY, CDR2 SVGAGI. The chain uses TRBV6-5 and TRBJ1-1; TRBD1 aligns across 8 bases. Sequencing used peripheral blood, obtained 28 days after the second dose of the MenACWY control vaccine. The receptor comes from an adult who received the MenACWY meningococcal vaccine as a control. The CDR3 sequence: CASSSGGLPGNTEAFF. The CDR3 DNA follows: TGTGCCAGCAGTTCAGGGGGCCTCCCCGGGAACACTGAAGCTTTCTTT.